The 5 T cell receptor beta chains below were found in one sample sequenced in a study of metastatic and nonmetastatic thyroid tumors. Ahead of thyroid surgery, no patient had received treatment of any kind. TCRdb re-called the PCR reads with MiXCR. This table holds 15,000 to 20,000 clones, 22% found once. The material sequenced was adjacent normal tissue. The receptors shown here come from a female donor with papillary thyroid cancer or a benign thyroid nodule (not recorded which). Some clones in this sample may be carry-over from other donors' samples.

The V call is TRBV2, the J call TRBJ2-2; D is uncertain. V was shortened by 6 bases and J by 6 bases, with 14 bases between the two germline ends. The CDR3 runs to 14 residues. In germline, CDR1 is SNHLY, CDR2 FYNNEI. CDR3 sequence: CASRGINYSGELFF. The CDR3 DNA follows: TGTGCCAGCAGGGGGATAAACTACTCCGGGGAGCTGTTTTTT.

The sample holds a few counts of this clone. V gene TRBV28 combines with J gene TRBJ2-7; D possibly corresponds to TRBD2 (7 bases). The germline gives CDR1 MDHEN, CDR2 SYDVKM. CDR3 length: 16 amino acids. V shed 8 bases and J shed 2 bases, with 22 bases lying between them. This chain's CDR3 is CASSWEGRDMPYEQYF. In DNA form, the CDR3 reads TGTGCCAGCTCCTGGGAGGGCCGGGACATGCCCTACGAGCAGTACTTC.

Only a few counts were recorded for this clone. V usage is TRBV12-3 or TRBV12-4 and J usage is TRBJ2-2; perhaps D is TRBD1 or TRBD2 (5 bases each). V was shortened by 6 bases and J by 0 bases, with 17 bases between the two germline ends. The CDR3 covers 17 residues. In DNA, the CDR3 is TGTGCCAGCAGCCCTGGGACCTTATTCGCGAACACCGGGGAGCTGTTTTTT. Translated, it gives CASSPGTLFANTGELFF.

This clone was seen at least ten times. The chain couples TRBV11-2 to TRBJ1-2; TRBD1 matches 7 bases. The V gene end was trimmed by 0 bases and the J gene end by 5 bases; junction bases not matched to a gene: 6. The CDR3 sequence is 15 residues long. In germline, CDR1 is SGHAT, CDR2 FQNNGV. The CDR3 DNA reads TGTGCCAGCAGCTTAGACCAGGGGGTGTCGTATGGCTACACCTTC. Protein sequence: CASSLDQGVSYGYTF.

This clone has only a few counts. The chain employs TRBV6-1 and TRBJ2-7; TRBD2 might be the D (5 bases). Germline CDR1 reads MNHNS; CDR2 reads SASEGT. The CDR3 extends over 13 amino acids. Trimming cost V 5 bases and J 2 bases, with 10 bases left between them. The CDR3 is CASSLGLTYEQYF. Written as DNA, the CDR3 is TGTGCCAGCAGTCTCGGACTGACCTACGAGCAGTACTTC.